This T cell receptor beta chain was sequenced during a study of blood T cell repertoires in COVID-19 (dated by TCRdb to about 2020). For the wider study: Collaborator samples came from the United States, Italy and Spain and covered acute and convalescent phases of COVID-19. The repertoires were released in a freely available public database meant as a resource for research on the immune response to SARS-CoV-2. The material from the prospective study consisted of cDNA or gDNA derived from T cells, B-cell-depleted T cells, or PBMCs. Nearly every sample came with metadata listing a de-identified subject ID, COVID-19 status, age in years and sex. Deeply sampled blood TCRbeta repertoires from subjects exposed to, actively infected with, or recovered from COVID-19 were included in the dataset. Samples came from the ongoing ImmuneRACE study (first 160 participants) plus 1,254 subjects from 6 global collaborators. Where HLA class I and class II types were available, the types were taken from metadata supplied by the sample provider, not from assay-based typing.

The study at large found these results: How much clinical and demographic metadata was included differed by source and by participant, and the metadata was provided uncurated.

The immunoSEQ Assay, a bias-controlled multiplex PCR, was used to amplify TCRbeta CDR3 regions from genomic DNA. Per the authors' processing: Within the assay, amplification of reference gene primers was used to estimate how many nucleated cells each sample contained. To quantify the absolute abundance of each unique TCRbeta CDR3 rearrangement, sequence reads were collapsed and filtered. Productive Simpson clonality was computed per sample as the square root of Simpson's diversity index over productive rearrangements. Not all clones reach the TCRdb copy of this immuneACCESS table, which keeps in-frame sequences only. Checked studies attribute under half of the gap to unresolved V genes and leave the rest unexplained. That table gives V, J and clone size, and the DNA gave D and trimming. The sample records around 250,000 clones, over 75% of which are singletons. Together, the top ten hold under 2.5% of the sample.

On this clone itself: Its antigen is still unknown. No much larger clone exists at a distance of one base, and base qualities are not known.

In the prospective study, participants were about 18 to 100 years old, resided in about two dozen geographic areas of the United States, and were enrolled through a virtual design. In the prospective study, participants were assigned to cohorts based on the clinical history participants reported in a screening survey and a study questionnaire. For ImmuneRACE Cohort 3, a participant was defined as recovered based on two consecutive negative NP/OP PCR tests, clearance by a healthcare professional, or resolution of symptoms. Each participant in the prospective study had whole blood, serum and a nasopharyngeal or oropharyngeal swab collected by mobile phlebotomists. Participants in the prospective study had the option to provide additional blood draws and questionnaires over a roughly 2-month period. Before DNA extraction, prospective study blood samples were shipped either frozen or at room temperature.

V lost 3 bases and J lost 4 bases, and the count of bases not matched to a germline gene is 14. For CDR1 and CDR2, the germline V gene (reference sequence) lists SGHNT and YYREEE. The CDR3 starts with the cysteine, ends with the phenylalanine, and has 17 residues. Of all the DNA, just the CDR3 is kept, 51 bases in frame from base 1. Here the chain combines TRBV5-4 and TRBJ1-2; the junction holds 8 bases that match TRBD1. The receptor was derived from a woman aged 45-59 years who had recovered from COVID-19. Sequenced material: PBMCs or T cells enriched from blood (not recorded which). The CDR3 amino acid sequence is: CASSSGQGGSTPYGYTF. The nucleotides are TGTGCCAGCAGCTCCGGACAGGGAGGATCCACCCCCTATGGCTACACCTTC.